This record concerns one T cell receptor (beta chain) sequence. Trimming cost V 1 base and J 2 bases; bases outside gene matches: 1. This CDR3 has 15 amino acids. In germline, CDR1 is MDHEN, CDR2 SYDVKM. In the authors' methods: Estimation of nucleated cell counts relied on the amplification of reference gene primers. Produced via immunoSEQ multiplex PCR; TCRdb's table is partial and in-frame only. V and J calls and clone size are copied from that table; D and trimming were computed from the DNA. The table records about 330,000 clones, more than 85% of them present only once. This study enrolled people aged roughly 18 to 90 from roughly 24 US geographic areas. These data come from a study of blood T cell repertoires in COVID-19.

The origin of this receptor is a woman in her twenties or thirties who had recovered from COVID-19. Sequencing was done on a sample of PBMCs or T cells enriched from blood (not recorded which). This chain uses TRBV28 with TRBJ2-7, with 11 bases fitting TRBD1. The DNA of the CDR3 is TGTGCCAGCAGTTTATTGGACAGGGGGCCCTACGAGCAGTACTTC. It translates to CASSLLDRGPYEQYF.